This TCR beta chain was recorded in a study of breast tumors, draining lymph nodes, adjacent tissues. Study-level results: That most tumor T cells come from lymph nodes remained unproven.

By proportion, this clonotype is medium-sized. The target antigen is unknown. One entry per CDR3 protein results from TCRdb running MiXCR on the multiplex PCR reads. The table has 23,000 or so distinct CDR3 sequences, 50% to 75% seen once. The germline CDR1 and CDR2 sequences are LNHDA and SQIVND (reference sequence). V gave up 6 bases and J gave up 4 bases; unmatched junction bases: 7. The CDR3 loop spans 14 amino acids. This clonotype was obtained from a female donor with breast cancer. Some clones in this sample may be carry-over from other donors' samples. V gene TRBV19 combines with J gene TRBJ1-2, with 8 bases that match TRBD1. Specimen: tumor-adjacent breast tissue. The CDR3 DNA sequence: TGTGCCAGTAGGACAGGGGTCGGAGCCTATGGCTACACCTTC. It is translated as CASRTGVGAYGYTF.